This TCR beta chain was obtained from a study of blood T cells in healthy people across ages. About the study: When template switching was applied, about one barcoded beta molecule was captured per two T cells. Study-level points and caveats: When set beside aged donors, long-lived donors presented more naive CD4+ cells and higher diversity.

Aged roughly 6 to 100, donors were systemically healthy Caucasians from Russia. PBMCs numbering at least 6 million were isolated per sample. A second PCR, run for roughly 7 to 12 cycles, used a sample-barcoded 5' primer plus a J-beta primer mix. TCRdb re-derived calls from the 5' RACE reads in MiXCR, one entry per CDR3 protein. The repertoire holds around 1.5 million distinct CDR3 sequences, 55% to 75% seen once, with 5% to 7% in the top ten. As for this clonotype: What it binds is not known.

The trim removed 3 bases at V and 7 bases at J, leaving 19 bases unmatched. Germline loops: CDR1 SGDLS, CDR2 YYNGEE. This CDR3 contains 17 residues. The origin of this receptor is a man in his late teens or twenties in good health. The specimen sequenced was blood. The chain combines TRBV9 with TRBJ2-7; 7 positions agree with TRBD2. The CDR3 protein is CASSARLASGFYNEQYF. In DNA form, the CDR3 reads TGTGCCAGCAGCGCCCGGTTGGCTAGCGGATTCTACAATGAGCAGTACTTC.